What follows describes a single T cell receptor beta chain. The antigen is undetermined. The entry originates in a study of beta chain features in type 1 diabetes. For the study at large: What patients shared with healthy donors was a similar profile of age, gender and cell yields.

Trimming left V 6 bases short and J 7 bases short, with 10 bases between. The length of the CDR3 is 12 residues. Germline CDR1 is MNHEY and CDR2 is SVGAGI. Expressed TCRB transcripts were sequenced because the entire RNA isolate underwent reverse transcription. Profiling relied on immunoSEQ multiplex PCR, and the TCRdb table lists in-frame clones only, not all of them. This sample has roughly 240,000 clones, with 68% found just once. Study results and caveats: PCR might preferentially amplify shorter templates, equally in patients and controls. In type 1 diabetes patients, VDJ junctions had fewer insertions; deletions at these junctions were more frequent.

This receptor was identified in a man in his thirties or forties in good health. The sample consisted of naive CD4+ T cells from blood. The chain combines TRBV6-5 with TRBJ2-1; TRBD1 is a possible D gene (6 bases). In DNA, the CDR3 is TGTGCCAGCAGATACGGACAGAATGAGCAGTTCTTC. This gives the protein CASRYGQNEQFF.